This T cell receptor (beta chain) was sequenced during a study of shared clonotypes between healthy human individuals. Points from the study as a whole: Naive CD4 clonotypes were shared across several donors at roughly 5.3%.

Comments on this clone: Its antigen is unidentified.

Sequencing was performed with immunoSEQ multiplex PCR; in TCRdb, only in-frame clones are kept and a portion is missing. The table has 2,100,000 or so clones, approximately 96% seen once; the top ten hold roughly 0.13%. This CDR3 is 14 amino acids long. V was cut by 3 bases and J by 1 base, with 9 bases left in between. From germline, CDR1 is SGHDN and CDR2 FVKESK. The TCR was taken from a man between 18 and 35 years old in good health. Sequenced material: naive CD4+ T cells sorted from blood. Indicated subset: CD45RA+ positively selected. The chain couples TRBV14 to TRBJ1-1; no reliable D call. The DNA of the CDR3 is TGTGCCAGCAGCCAGTTGACGGCGAACACTGAAGCTTTCTTT. This translates into CASSQLTANTEAFF.